This T cell receptor beta chain was retrieved from a study of shared clonotypes between healthy human individuals. For sorted subsets, about 190 ng DNA per replicate equaled 33,000 or so T cell genomes. TCRdb's copy holds only in-frame clones and misses some; the assay was immunoSEQ multiplex PCR. The sample yields about 1 million clones, about 80% seen once. In the case of this clone: Its antigen is not identified.

All donors were healthy HIV-negative adults lacking recent acute infections or vaccinations. Study findings and constraints: In general, naive subsets displayed greater estimated richness than memory subsets did.

This TCR came from a man younger than 35 in good health. The sample was memory CD4+ T cells sorted from blood. Subset reported: CD45RA-negative fraction.

The CDR3 sequence is CASSWDSGNSPLHF. DNA of the CDR3: TGTGCCAGCAGCTGGGACAGCGGGAATTCACCCCTCCACTTT. This chain uses TRBV7-9 with TRBJ1-6; 7 bases align to TRBD1. The length of the CDR3 is 14 residues. V shed 4 bases and J 7 bases; nucleotides not matched to a gene: 4. Germline V gene lookup returns CDR1 SEHNR and CDR2 FQNEAQ (reference sequence).